This is a list of T cell receptor beta chains from one sample in a study of blood T cell repertoires in COVID-19. The repertoire was sequenced with immunoSEQ multiplex PCR; TCRdb's copy has only in-frame clones and lacks some. The table has under 300,000 clones, approximately 90% seen once. Sequenced material: PBMCs or T cells enriched from blood (not recorded which). These receptors all come from a woman under 30 who had recovered from COVID-19. CDR3s leave out the opening cysteine and the closing phenylalanine or tryptophan.

CDR3 protein,J gene,V gene
ASTLGLAGDWIFGVDTQY,TRBJ2-3,TRBV2
ASSVGGRGYEQY,TRBJ2-7,TRBV6-5
ASSEGVGNQPQH,TRBJ1-5,TRBV6-1
ASSDRGLAGNTIY,TRBJ1-3,TRBV2
ASSFTDSLMANTGELF,TRBJ2-2,TRBV5-8
ASSRENEQY,TRBJ2-7,TRBV6-5
ASSLSDRTETQY,TRBJ2-5,TRBV5-1
ASSFPVGAGPGTEAF,TRBJ1-1,TRBV28
ASSLLTNREKDQPQH,TRBJ1-5,TRBV28
AISDSLNTEAF,TRBJ1-1,TRBV10-3
ASSPLAGTDTQY,TRBJ2-3,TRBV11-2
ASTVLFGGYT,TRBJ1-2,TRBV2
ASSHTANLSPLH,TRBJ1-6,TRBV25-1
ASSAGGPDTQY,TRBJ2-3,TRBV19
ASSGAQGSGNQPQH,TRBJ1-5,TRBV10-2
ASSIGGGVYGYT,TRBJ1-2,TRBV19
ASSYRQGARGYEQY,TRBJ2-7,TRBV6-5
ASSYGQGNQPQH,TRBJ1-5,TRBV6-1
AISAGGKSYNEQF,TRBJ2-1,TRBV10-3
ASSLASGGRNTIY,TRBJ1-3,TRBV7-6
ASTGRGYEQY,TRBJ2-7,TRBV19
ASSPGLAGGFILSYNEQF,TRBJ2-1,TRBV28
ASSYARQGARSPLH,TRBJ1-6,TRBV6-5
AGGKDDSLNTEAF,TRBJ1-1,TRBV11-3
ASSPEGRAGNTIY,TRBJ1-3,TRBV9
ATRTGSNSGANVLT,TRBJ2-6,TRBV27
ASSQDFERGINEQF,TRBJ2-1,TRBV4-1
ASSGQGAGTEAF,TRBJ1-1,TRBV2
ASSLIAGANTGELF,TRBJ2-2,TRBV5-1
ASSDGQGASDEQY,TRBJ2-7,TRBV9
ASSNAGFVSNTEAF,TRBJ1-1,TRBV19
ASSPEIVLSGNTIY,TRBJ1-3,TRBV18
ASSDLPNSPLH,TRBJ1-6,TRBV6-4
SVGGREAF,TRBJ1-1,TRBV29-1
ASSTSGPAGDYGYT,TRBJ1-2,TRBV7-3
ASSQDRDTEAF,TRBJ1-1,TRBV4-1
ASSQVASGGYEQY,TRBJ2-7,TRBV4-1
ASSRGSPSEQY,TRBJ2-7,TRBV14
ASSETQSSPLH,TRBJ1-6,TRBV2
ASSPAGQGAHRQPQH,TRBJ1-5,TRBV28
ASTDIGNTIY,TRBJ1-3,TRBV25-1
ATQGRERGEQF,TRBJ2-1,TRBV13
ASSAPPGQGTDTQY,TRBJ2-3,TRBV7-3
ATSDIDRGLY,TRBJ2-7,TRBV24-1
ASSLLAGLGREQF,TRBJ2-1,TRBV28
ATQPGADGYT,TRBJ1-2,TRBV25-1